This TCR beta chain came from a study of T cells expressing NK-cell markers. On the study more broadly: Each TCR beta repertoire originated in sorted T cells that were CD3+CD56+NKG2C+, CD3+CD56+NKG2C- or CD3+CD56-NKG2C+. Seven of the eight sequenced donors were HCMV-seropositive; one was seronegative.

Notes on the study in general: As a fraction of CD8+ T cells, dominant NKG2C+ clonotypes reached about 1.0-7.5% in over 5 donors. Whether the expanded NKG2C+ T cell clones recognized HCMV remained unclear.

Comments on this clonotype: Its antigen is unknown.

The CDR3 spans 17 residues. CDR1 is SGHTA, CDR2 FQGTGA, per germline. TCRdb derives one entry per CDR3 protein from the 5' RACE reads, leaving out DNA. The sample shows 25,000 to 35,000 distinct CDR3 sequences, and 50% to 75% sits with its ten largest clones. The specimen was blood T cells: a sorted CD56 or NKG2C T cell subset, CD4+ or CD8+ T cells, or bulk PBMC T cells (not recorded which). This chain links TRBV7-3 with TRBJ2-1. This sequence originates from a woman between 18 and 69 years old in good health. CDR3 residues: CASSFSYSTGPYNEQFF.